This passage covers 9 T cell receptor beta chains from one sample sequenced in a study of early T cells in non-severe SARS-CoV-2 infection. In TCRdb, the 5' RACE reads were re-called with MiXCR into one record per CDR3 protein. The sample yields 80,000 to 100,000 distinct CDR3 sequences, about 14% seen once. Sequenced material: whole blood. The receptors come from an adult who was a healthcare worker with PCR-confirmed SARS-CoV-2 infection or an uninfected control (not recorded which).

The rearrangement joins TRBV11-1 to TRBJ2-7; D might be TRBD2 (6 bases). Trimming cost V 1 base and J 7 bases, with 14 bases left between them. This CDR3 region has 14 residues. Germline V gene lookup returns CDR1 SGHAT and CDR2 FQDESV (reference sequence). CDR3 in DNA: TGTGCCAGCAGCTTAGTTCTAGCGACGGGGGAGCAGTACTTC. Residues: CASSLVLATGEQYF.

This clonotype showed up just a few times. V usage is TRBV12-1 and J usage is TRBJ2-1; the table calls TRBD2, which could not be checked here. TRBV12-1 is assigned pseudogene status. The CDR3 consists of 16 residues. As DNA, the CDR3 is TGTGCCAGCAGCTCCCTGGGACTAGCGGGAGACAATGAGCAGTTCTTC. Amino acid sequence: CASSSLGLAGDNEQFF.

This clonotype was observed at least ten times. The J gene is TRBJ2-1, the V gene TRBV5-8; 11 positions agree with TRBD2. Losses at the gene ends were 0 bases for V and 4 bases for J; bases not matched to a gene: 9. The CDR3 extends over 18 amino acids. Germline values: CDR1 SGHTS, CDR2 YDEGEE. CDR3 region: CASSLAGLAGGPYNEQFF. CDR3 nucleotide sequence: TGTGCCAGCAGCTTGGCCGGGCTAGCGGGGGGCCCTTACAATGAGCAGTTCTTC.

Written as DNA, the CDR3 is TGCGCCAGCAGCCAGGGACAGAGTCAGGCTACTATTCAAGAGACCCAGTACTTC. Its translation: CASSQGQSQATIQETQYF. This chain links TRBV4-3 with TRBJ2-5, with TRBD1 identical over 7 bases. Trimming removed 3 bases from V and 2 bases from J; junction bases left unmatched: 15. CDR1 LGHNA and CDR2 YSLEER come from the germline V gene. The CDR3 spans 18 residues.

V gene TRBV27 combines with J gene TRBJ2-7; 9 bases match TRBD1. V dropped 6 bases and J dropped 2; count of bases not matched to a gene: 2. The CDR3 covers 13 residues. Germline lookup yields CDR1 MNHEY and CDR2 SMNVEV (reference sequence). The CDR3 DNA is TGTGCCAGCAGACGACAGGGGGCCTACGAGCAGTACTTC. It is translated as CASRRQGAYEQYF.

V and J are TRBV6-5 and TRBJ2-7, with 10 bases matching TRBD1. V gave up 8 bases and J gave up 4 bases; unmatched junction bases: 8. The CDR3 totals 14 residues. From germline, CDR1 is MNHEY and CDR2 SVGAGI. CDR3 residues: CASGAGTGVYEQYF. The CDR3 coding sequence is TGTGCCAGCGGCGCCGGGACAGGGGTTTACGAGCAGTACTTC.

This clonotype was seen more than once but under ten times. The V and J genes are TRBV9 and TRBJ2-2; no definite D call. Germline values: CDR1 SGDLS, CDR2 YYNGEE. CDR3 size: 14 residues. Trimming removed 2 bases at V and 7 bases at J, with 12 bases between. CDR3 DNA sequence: TGTGCCAGCAGCGTTTCTGGAGCCCTCGGGGAGCTGTTTTTT. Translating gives CASSVSGALGELFF.

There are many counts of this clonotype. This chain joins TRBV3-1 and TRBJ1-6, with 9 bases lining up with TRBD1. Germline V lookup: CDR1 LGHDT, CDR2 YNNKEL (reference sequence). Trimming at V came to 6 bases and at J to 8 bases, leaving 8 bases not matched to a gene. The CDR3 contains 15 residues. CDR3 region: CASSHTGGADSPLHF. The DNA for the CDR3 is TGTGCCAGCAGTCACACAGGGGGCGCGGATTCACCCCTCCACTTT.

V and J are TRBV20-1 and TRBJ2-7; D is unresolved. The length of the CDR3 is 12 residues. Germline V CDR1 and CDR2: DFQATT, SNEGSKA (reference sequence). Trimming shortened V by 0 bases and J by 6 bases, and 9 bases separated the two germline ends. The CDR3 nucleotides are TGCAGTGCTAGAGAGGATCCCTTCGAGCAGTACTTC. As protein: CSAREDPFEQYF.